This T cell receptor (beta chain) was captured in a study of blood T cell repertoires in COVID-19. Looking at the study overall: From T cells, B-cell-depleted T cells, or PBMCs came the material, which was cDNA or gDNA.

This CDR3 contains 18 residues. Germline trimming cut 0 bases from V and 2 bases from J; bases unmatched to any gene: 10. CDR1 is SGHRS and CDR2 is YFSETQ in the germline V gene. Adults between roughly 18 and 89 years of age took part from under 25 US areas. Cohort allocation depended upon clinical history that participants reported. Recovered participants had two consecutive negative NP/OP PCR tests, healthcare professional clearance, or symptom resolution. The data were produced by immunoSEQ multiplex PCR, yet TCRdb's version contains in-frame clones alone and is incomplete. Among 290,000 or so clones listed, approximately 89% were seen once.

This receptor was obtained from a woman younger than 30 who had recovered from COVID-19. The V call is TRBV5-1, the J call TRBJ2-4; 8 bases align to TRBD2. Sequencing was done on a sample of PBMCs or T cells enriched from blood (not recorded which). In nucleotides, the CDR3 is TGCGCCAGCAGCTTGGGCTCGGGAGGGCCGAATTCCAAAAACATTCAGTACTTC. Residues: CASSLGSGGPNSKNIQYF. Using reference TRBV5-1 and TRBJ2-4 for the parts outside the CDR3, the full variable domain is KAGVTQTPRYLIKTRGQQVTLSCSPISGHRSVSWYQQTPGQGLQFLFEYFSETQRNKGNFPGRFSGRQFSNSRSEMNVSTLELGDSALYLCASSLGSGGPNSKNIQYFGAGTRLSVL.